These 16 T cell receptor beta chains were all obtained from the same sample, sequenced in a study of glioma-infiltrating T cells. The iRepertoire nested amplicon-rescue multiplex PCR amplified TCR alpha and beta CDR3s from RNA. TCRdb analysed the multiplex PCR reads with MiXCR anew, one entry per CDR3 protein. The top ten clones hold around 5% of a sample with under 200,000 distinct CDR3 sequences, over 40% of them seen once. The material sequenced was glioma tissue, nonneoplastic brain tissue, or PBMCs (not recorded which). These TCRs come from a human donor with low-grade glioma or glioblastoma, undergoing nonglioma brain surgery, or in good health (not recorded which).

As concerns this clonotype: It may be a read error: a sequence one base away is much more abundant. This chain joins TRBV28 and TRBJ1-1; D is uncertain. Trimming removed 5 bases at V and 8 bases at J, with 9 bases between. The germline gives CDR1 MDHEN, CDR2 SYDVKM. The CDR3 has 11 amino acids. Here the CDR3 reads CASSRLGEAFF. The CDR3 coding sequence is TGTGCCAGCAGTCGCCTCGGCGAAGCTTTCTTT.

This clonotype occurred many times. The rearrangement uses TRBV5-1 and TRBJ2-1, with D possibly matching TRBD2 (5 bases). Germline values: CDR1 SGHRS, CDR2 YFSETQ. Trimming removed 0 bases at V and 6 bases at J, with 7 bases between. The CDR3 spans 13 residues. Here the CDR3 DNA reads TGCGCCAGCAGCTTGGATCGGGGCAATGAGCAGTTCTTC. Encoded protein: CASSLDRGNEQFF. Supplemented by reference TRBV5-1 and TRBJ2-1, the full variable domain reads KAGVTQTPRYLIKTRGQQVTLSCSPISGHRSVSWYQQTPGQGLQFLFEYFSETQRNKGNFPGRFSGRQFSNSRSEMNVSTLELGDSALYLCASSLDRGNEQFFGPGTRLTVL.

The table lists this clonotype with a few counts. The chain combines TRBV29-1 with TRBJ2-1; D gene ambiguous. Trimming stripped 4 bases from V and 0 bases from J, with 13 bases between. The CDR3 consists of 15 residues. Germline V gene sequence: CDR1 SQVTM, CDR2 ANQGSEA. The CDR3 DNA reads TGCAGCGTTGCGGTGCCTAGTGTCTCCTACAATGAGCAGTTCTTC. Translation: CSVAVPSVSYNEQFF.

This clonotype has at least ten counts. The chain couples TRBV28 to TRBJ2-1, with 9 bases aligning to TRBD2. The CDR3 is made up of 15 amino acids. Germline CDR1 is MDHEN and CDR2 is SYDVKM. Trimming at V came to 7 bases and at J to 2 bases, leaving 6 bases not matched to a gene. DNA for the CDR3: TGTGCCAGCAAATTTGTAGCGGGAGCCTACAATGAGCAGTTCTTC. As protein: CASKFVAGAYNEQFF.

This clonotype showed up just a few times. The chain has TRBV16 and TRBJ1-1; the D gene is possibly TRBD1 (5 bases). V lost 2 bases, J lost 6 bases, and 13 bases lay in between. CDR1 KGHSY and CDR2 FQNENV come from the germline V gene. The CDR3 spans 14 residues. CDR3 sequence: CASSQTGRRSEAFF. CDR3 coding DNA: TGTGCCAGCAGCCAAACAGGCCGCAGGTCTGAAGCTTTCTTT.

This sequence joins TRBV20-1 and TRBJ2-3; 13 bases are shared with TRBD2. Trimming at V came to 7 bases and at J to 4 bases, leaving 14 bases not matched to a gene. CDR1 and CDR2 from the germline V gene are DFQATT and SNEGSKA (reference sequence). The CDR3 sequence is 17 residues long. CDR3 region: CSDIRTSGSPSADTQYF. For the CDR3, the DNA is TGCAGTGATATACGGACTAGCGGGAGTCCATCGGCAGATACGCAGTATTTT.

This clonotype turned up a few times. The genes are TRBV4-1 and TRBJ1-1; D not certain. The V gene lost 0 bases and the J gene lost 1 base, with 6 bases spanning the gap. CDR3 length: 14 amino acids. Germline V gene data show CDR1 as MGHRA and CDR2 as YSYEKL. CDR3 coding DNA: TGCGCCAGCAGCCAAGACCCGAGGAACACTGAAGCTTTCTTT. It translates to CASSQDPRNTEAFF.

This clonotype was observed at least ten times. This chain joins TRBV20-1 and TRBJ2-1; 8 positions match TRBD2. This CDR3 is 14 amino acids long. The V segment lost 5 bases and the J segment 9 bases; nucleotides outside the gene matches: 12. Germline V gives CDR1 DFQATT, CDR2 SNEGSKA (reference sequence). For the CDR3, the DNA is TGCAGTGCTTCCTCCGGGACTAGTAGATTTGAGCAGTTCTTC. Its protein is CSASSGTSRFEQFF.

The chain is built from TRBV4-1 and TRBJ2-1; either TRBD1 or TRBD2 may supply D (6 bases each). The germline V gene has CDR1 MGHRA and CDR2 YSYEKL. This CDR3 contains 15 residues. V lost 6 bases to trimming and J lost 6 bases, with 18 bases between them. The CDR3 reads CASRYDPGEVNEQFF. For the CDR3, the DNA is TGCGCCAGCAGATACGACCCAGGGGAGGTCAATGAGCAGTTCTTC.

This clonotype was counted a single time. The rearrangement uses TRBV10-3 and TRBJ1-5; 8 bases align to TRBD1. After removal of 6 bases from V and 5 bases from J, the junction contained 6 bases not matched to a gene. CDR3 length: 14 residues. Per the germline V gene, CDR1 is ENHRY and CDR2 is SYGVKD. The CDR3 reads CAISRQGRDQPQHF. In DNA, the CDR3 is TGTGCCATCAGCCGACAGGGGAGGGATCAGCCCCAGCATTTT.

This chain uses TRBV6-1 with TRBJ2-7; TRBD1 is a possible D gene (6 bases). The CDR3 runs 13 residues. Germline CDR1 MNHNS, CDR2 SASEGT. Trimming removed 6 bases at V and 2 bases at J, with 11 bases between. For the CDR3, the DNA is TGTGCCAGCAGCCTAGGACAGCCCTACGAGCAGTACTTC. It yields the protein CASSLGQPYEQYF.

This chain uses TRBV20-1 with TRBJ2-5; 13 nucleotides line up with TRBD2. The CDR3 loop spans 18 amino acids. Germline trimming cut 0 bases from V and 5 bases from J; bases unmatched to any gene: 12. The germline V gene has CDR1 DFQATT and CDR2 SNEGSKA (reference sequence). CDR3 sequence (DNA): TGCAGTGCTAGAGATCAAGCCAGGACTAGCGGGAGTCGGGAGACCCAGTACTTC. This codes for CSARDQARTSGSRETQYF.

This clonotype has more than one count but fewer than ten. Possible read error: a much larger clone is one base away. CDR3 amino acids: CASSEGTGGNQPQHF. The CDR3 DNA reads as TGTGCCAGCAGTGAAGGGACAGGGGGCAATCAGCCCCAGCATTTT. The chain employs TRBV25-1 and TRBJ1-5; 10 bases fit TRBD1. Germline lookup yields CDR1 MGHDK and CDR2 SYGVNS. The CDR3 is 15 residues long. With V trimmed by 2 bases and J by 2 bases, 0 bases remained unmatched.

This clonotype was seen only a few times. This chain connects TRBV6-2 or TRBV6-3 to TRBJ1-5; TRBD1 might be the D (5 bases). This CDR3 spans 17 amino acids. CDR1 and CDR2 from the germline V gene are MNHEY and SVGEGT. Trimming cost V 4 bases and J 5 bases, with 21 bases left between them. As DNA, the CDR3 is TGTGCCAGCAGTTTACGATTCCGGGCCCGGGGCGATCAGCCCCAGCATTTT. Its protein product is CASSLRFRARGDQPQHF.

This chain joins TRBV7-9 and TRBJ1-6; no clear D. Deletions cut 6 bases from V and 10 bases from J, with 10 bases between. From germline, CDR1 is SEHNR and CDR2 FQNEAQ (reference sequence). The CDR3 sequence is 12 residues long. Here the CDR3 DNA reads TGTGCCAGCAGTTTGGATATATCACCCCTCCACTTT. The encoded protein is CASSLDISPLHF.

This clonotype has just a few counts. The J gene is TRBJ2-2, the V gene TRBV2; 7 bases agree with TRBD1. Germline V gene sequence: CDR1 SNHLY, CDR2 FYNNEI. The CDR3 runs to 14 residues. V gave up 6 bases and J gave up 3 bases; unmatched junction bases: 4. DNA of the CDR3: TGTGCCAGCAGGGGGACAGAAGACACCGGGGAGCTGTTTTTT. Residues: CASRGTEDTGELFF. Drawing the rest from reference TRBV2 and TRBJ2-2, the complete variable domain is EPEVTQTPSHQVTQMGQEVILRCVPISNHLYFYWYRQILGQKVEFLVSFYNNEISEKSEIFDDQFSVERPDGSNFTLKIRSTKLEDSAMYFCASRGTEDTGELFFGEGSRLTVL.